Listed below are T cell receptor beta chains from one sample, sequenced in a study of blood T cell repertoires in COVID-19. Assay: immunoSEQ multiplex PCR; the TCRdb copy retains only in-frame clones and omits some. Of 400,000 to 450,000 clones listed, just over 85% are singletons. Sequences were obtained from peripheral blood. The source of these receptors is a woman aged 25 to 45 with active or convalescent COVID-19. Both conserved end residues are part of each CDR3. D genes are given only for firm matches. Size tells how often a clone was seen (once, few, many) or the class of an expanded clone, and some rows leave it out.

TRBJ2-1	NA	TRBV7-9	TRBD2	TGTGCCAGCAGCGCTTCTAGCGGGGGTCACAATGAGCAGTTCTTC	CASSASSGGHNEQFF
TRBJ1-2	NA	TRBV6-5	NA	TGTGCCAGCAGGGAGACAGGTTACTATGGCTACACCTTC	CASRETGYYGYTF
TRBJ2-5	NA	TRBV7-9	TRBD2	TGTGCCAGCAGCTTGCAGCGGGGGGCGCAAGAGACCCAGTACTTC	CASSLQRGAQETQYF
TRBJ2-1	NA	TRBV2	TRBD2	TGTGCCAGCCCGACTAGCGGGGACTCCTACAATGAGCAGTTCTTC	CASPTSGDSYNEQFF
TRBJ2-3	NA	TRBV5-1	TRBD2	TGCGCCAGCAGCTCCGGGACTAGCGGAACGGATACGCAGTATTTT	CASSSGTSGTDTQYF
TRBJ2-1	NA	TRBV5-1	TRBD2	TGCGCCAGCAGCTTCAATTCTCTAGCGGGAGCTGGGGACAATGAGCAGTTCTTC	CASSFNSLAGAGDNEQFF
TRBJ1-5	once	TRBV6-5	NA	TGTGCCAGCAGTTACGGGGGGGCAGGTCAGCCCCAGCATTTT	CASSYGGAGQPQHF
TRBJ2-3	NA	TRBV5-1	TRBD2	TGCGCCAGCAGCTTGGCCCGGGGCGGGGGTAGCACAGATACGCAGTATTTT	CASSLARGGGSTDTQYF
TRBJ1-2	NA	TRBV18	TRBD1	TGTGCCAGCTCACCATTCGAACAGGGGCTCAGCTATGGCTACACCTTC	CASSPFEQGLSYGYTF
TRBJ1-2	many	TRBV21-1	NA	TGTGCCAGCAGCAAAAGGCACGACAGGGGTGTAAACTATGGCTACACCTTC	CASSKRHDRGVNYGYTF
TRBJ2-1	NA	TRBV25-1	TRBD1	TGTGCCAGCAGTGGGGGACAGGGGGCCTACAATGAGCAGTTCTTC	CASSGGQGAYNEQFF
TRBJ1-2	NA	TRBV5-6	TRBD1	TGTGCCAGCAGCTTCGGACAGGGGGCCCATGGCTACACCTTC	CASSFGQGAHGYTF
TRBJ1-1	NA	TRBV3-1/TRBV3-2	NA	TGTGCCAGCAGCCAAGATCAGGGATGGGGTACTGAAGCTTTCTTT	CASSQDQGWGTEAFF
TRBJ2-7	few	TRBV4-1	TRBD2	TGCGCCAGCAGCCAAGATTGGCTAGCGGGCTACGAGCAGTACTTC	CASSQDWLAGYEQYF
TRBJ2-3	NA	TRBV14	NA	TGTGCCAGCAGCCAATCTCTAGCTGGCACAGATACGCAGTATTTT	CASSQSLAGTDTQYF
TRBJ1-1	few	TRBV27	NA	TGTGCCAGCAGTTTATCGGAGAGCAACACTGAAGCTTTCTTT	CASSLSESNTEAFF
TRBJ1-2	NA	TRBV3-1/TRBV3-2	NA	TGTGCCAGCAGCCAAGAGTCCAGGGGTGGCTACACCTTC	CASSQESRGGYTF
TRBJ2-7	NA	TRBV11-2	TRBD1	TGTGCCAGCAGCTGGGGGACAGCCCGCGAGCAGTACTTC	CASSWGTAREQYF
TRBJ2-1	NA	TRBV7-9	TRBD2	TGTGCCAGCAGCTCCACTATAAAACAGACTAGCGGGGGTAGGCATGAGCAGTTCTTC	CASSSTIKQTSGGRHEQFF
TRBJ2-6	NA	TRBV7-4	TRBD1	TGTGCCAGCATCAAAAAGGACAGGGGAGCTGGGGCCAACGTCCTGACTTTC	CASIKKDRGAGANVLTF
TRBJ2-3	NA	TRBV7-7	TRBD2	TGTGCCAGCAGCCCAGGTCCTAGCGGGGGGGCCACAGATACGCAGTATTTT	CASSPGPSGGATDTQYF
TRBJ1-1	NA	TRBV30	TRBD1	TGTGCCTGGAGGGAGACAGGGGGCACTGAAGCTTTCTTT	CAWRETGGTEAFF
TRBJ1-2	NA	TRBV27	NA	TGTGCCAGCGGTCGACAGACTAACTATGGCTACACCTTC	CASGRQTNYGYTF